The 27 T cell receptor beta chains below come from one sample, sequenced in a study of control samples from healthy donors and cancer patients. Measured with immunoSEQ multiplex PCR; TCRdb has only the in-frame clones, and not every one. The table lists over 50,000 clones, 88% of them singletons. The sample comprised blood. The receptors here all came from a man aged 50-60 years in good health.

The rearrangement links TRBV28 to TRBJ2-7, with a possible D match to TRBD1 (7 bases). Looked up from germline, CDR1 is MDHEN and CDR2 is SYDVKM. Trimming stripped 5 bases from V and 1 base from J, with 15 bases between. The CDR3 covers 15 residues. The CDR3, as DNA: TGTGCCAGCAGTGATCGACAGGGACTTTCCTACGAGCAGTACTTC. Its protein product is CASSDRQGLSYEQYF.

This chain connects TRBV18 to TRBJ1-3; TRBD1 aligns across 9 bases. The V and J ends lost 6 bases and 1 base, in that order; junction bases with no gene match: 13. Germline V gene data show CDR1 as KGHSH and CDR2 as LQKENI. The length of the CDR3 is 18 residues. This CDR3 reads CASSPSGQGLGSGNTIYF. The CDR3, as DNA: TGTGCCAGCTCTCCATCCGGACAGGGGCTTGGGTCTGGAAACACCATATATTTT.

The chain joins TRBV27 to TRBJ2-1, with D perhaps TRBD1 (5 bases). Trimming took off 6 bases at V and 6 bases at J, with 21 bases between the two ends. CDR1 and CDR2 from the germline V gene are MNHEY and SMNVEV (reference sequence). This CDR3 comprises 16 residues. This CDR3 reads CASSSLGALESNEQFF. As DNA, the CDR3 is TGTGCCAGCAGCTCCCTAGGGGCCCTCGAATCCAATGAGCAGTTCTTC.

V is TRBV6-5 and J is TRBJ1-1; 7 bases line up with TRBD1. Germline lookup yields CDR1 MNHEY and CDR2 SVGAGI. This CDR3 is built from 15 residues. Germline trimming cut 6 bases from V and 1 base from J; bases unmatched to any gene: 8. The CDR3 bases are TGTGCCAGCAGAGACAGGGAATGGTGGAACACTGAAGCTTTCTTT. It yields the protein CASRDREWWNTEAFF.

The J gene is TRBJ2-6, the V gene TRBV19, with D hard to call. Trimming took off 4 bases at V and 0 bases at J, with 4 bases between the two ends. Per germline, CDR1 LNHDA and CDR2 SQIVND (reference sequence). The CDR3 is 14 amino acids. The CDR3: CASSTGSGANVLTF. The CDR3 nucleotides are TGTGCCAGTAGTACAGGCTCTGGGGCCAACGTCCTGACTTTC.

The V and J genes are TRBV10-3 and TRBJ2-5; D might be TRBD2 (6 bases). The V and J ends lost 5 bases and 5 bases respectively, with 12 bases between them. The CDR3 loop spans 13 amino acids. Germline CDR1 ENHRY, CDR2 SYGVKD. DNA of the CDR3: TGTGCCATCAGTACCGGGACTGGGGAGACCCAGTACTTC. As protein: CAISTGTGETQYF.

The chain recombines TRBV3-1 (or the pseudogene TRBV3-2) with TRBJ1-3; 11 positions match TRBD1. The CDR3 contains 17 residues. CDR1 LGHDT and CDR2 YNNKEL come from the germline V gene (reference sequence). V was clipped by 1 base and J by 1 base; unmatched bases: 3. CDR3 sequence reads: CASSQGTGGQSGNTIYF. For the CDR3, the DNA is TGTGCCAGCAGCCAAGGGACAGGGGGCCAGTCTGGAAACACCATATATTTT.

The chain links TRBV5-6 to TRBJ2-1; D unresolved. With 1 base removed from V and 7 bases from J, the gap between germline ends came to 12 bases. Germline V gene sequence: CDR1 SGHDT, CDR2 YYEEEE. This CDR3 has 14 amino acids. CDR3 amino acids: CASSLRWTRNEQFF. The DNA for the CDR3 is TGTGCCAGCAGCTTGAGGTGGACGAGGAATGAGCAGTTCTTC.

V gene TRBV6-5 combines with J gene TRBJ2-1; possible D gene TRBD2, 6 bases. Germline V CDR1 and CDR2: MNHEY, SVGAGI. The V and J ends lost 8 bases and 7 bases respectively, with 18 bases between them. The CDR3 runs 14 residues. The CDR3 spells CASVASGLLNEQFF. CDR3 nucleotides: TGTGCCAGCGTGGCTAGTGGACTACTAAATGAGCAGTTCTTC.

The gene calls are TRBV12-3 or TRBV12-4 and TRBJ2-7, with D tentatively TRBD2 (5 bases). V was trimmed by 5 bases and J by 4 bases, leaving 12 bases between them. The CDR3 totals 13 residues. The CDR3 loop is CASSRGIGYEQYF. The CDR3 DNA is TGTGCCAGCAGTCGAGGGATAGGTTACGAGCAGTACTTC.

This chain links TRBV3-1 (or the pseudogene TRBV3-2) with TRBJ2-7; D possibly corresponds to TRBD2 (7 bases). Germline assignment: CDR1 LGHDT and CDR2 YNNKEL (reference sequence). V lost 4 bases to trimming and J lost 1 base, with 14 bases between them. This CDR3 has 15 amino acids. CDR3 loop: CASSPPGGASYEQYF. The DNA of the CDR3 is TGTGCCAGCAGCCCTCCGGGGGGCGCATCCTACGAGCAGTACTTC.

In this sample, this clone turned up once. The J gene is TRBJ1-5, the V gene TRBV6-5; a weak D match, TRBD1 (5 bases). The V end was cut by 6 bases, the J end by 4 bases, with 16 bases between. This CDR3 comprises 15 residues. Germline V gene sequence: CDR1 MNHEY, CDR2 SVGAGI. CDR3 residues: CASSRDGAPNQPQHF. CDR3 coding DNA: TGTGCCAGCAGCCGTGACGGGGCTCCTAATCAGCCCCAGCATTTT.

V gene TRBV14 combines with J gene TRBJ1-2; possible D gene TRBD1, 5 bases. The CDR3 length is 14 residues. CDR1 is SGHDN, CDR2 FVKESK, per germline. Trimming left V 1 base short and J 7 bases short, with 13 bases between. In DNA form, the CDR3 reads TGTGCCAGCAGCCAAGTTTCCAGGGTTGCTGGCTACACCTTC. This gives the protein CASSQVSRVAGYTF.

The gene calls are TRBV7-8 and TRBJ2-1; tentative D call: TRBD2 (6 bases). Germline V gene sequence: CDR1 SGHVS, CDR2 FQNEAQ. The CDR3 is 13 amino acids. V lost 5 bases to trimming and J lost 14 bases, with 19 bases between them. In DNA form, the CDR3 reads TGTGCCAGCAGCGAAGATGTCGGGAGAGCGAAGTTCTTC. Translated: CASSEDVGRAKFF.

This clone ranks as medium-sized. V gene TRBV6-5 combines with J gene TRBJ2-3, with D perhaps assigned TRBD1 or TRBD2 (5 bases each). V was shortened by 7 bases and J by 3 bases, with 14 bases between the two germline ends. CDR1 MNHEY and CDR2 SVGAGI come from the germline V gene. There are 14 residues in the CDR3. CDR3 amino acids: CASTARGETDTQYF. The CDR3 nucleotides are TGTGCCAGCACGGCTAGAGGGGAAACAGATACGCAGTATTTT.

The chain joins TRBV28 to TRBJ1-5; tentative D call: TRBD1 (5 bases). Germline V lookup: CDR1 MDHEN, CDR2 SYDVKM. This CDR3 comprises 15 residues. V dropped 7 bases and J dropped 0 bases, with 13 bases sitting between them. CDR3 sequence: CASNSPGTSNQPQHF. CDR3 DNA: TGTGCCAGCAACTCGCCGGGGACTAGCAATCAGCCCCAGCATTTT.

The chain joins TRBV29-1 to TRBJ2-7; D remains ambiguous. CDR1 and CDR2 (germline): SQVTM, ANQGSEA. The CDR3 totals 13 residues. V was clipped by 2 bases and J by 0 bases, with 8 bases between them. The CDR3 sequence is CSVETTSSYEQYF. CDR3 DNA: TGCAGCGTTGAAACTACCTCCTCCTACGAGCAGTACTTC.

The chain carries TRBV5-6 and TRBJ2-7; perhaps D is TRBD1 or TRBD2 (5 bases each). The CDR3 has 12 amino acids. V lost 4 bases and J 13 bases, leaving 18 bases between the germline ends. Germline V gene lookup returns CDR1 SGHDT and CDR2 YYEEEE. This CDR3 is CASSLRDRERYF. CDR3 nucleotides: TGTGCCAGCAGCCTCCGGGACCGTGAGAGATACTTC.

V and J are TRBV6-6 and TRBJ2-7, with 11 positions matching TRBD2. This CDR3 is 14 amino acids long. With V trimmed by 6 bases and J by 2 bases, 3 bases remained unmatched. The germline V gene encodes CDR1 MNHNY and CDR2 SVGAGI (reference sequence). The CDR3 region is CASSETSGAYEQYF. The CDR3 DNA is TGTGCCAGCAGCGAGACTAGCGGGGCCTACGAGCAGTACTTC.

The J gene is TRBJ1-5, the V gene TRBV28; 7 bases agree with TRBD1. Germline CDR1 and CDR2: MDHEN and SYDVKM. With 8 bases clipped from V and 8 bases from J, the junction kept 6 bases outside the gene matches. This CDR3 spans 12 amino acids. The DNA of the CDR3 is TGTGCCAGCCAACAGGGGTTGGAGCCCCAGCATTTT. This translates into CASQQGLEPQHF.

This chain uses TRBV28 with TRBJ2-3; 13 bases line up with TRBD2. Trimming removed 5 bases from V and 6 bases from J; junction bases left unmatched: 11. Germline CDR1 is MDHEN and CDR2 is SYDVKM. The CDR3 extends over 17 amino acids. The CDR3 DNA sequence: TGTGCCAGCAGTCGGAAATTCGGACTAGCGGGAGCGGATACGCAGTATTTT. Translation gives CASSRKFGLAGADTQYF.

The gene calls are TRBV7-9 and TRBJ1-5, with a possible D match to TRBD1 (6 bases). V lost 4 bases and J 4 bases, leaving 11 bases between the germline ends. The V gene's germline CDR1 is SEHNR and CDR2 FQNEAQ (reference sequence). CDR3 length: 14 amino acids. CDR3 protein: CASSWDTQNQPQHF. The CDR3 DNA is TGTGCCAGCAGCTGGGACACCCAGAATCAGCCCCAGCATTTT.

In DNA form, the CDR3 reads TGTGCCAGCAGACCGGGACAGGGGGCGCACGAGCAGTACTTC. It codes for CASRPGQGAHEQYF. This chain links TRBV6-5 with TRBJ2-7; 12 nucleotides align to TRBD1. This CDR3 region has 14 residues. After removal of 6 bases from V and 5 bases from J, the junction contained 5 bases not matched to a gene. Germline CDR1 is MNHEY and CDR2 is SVGAGI.

The V call is TRBV9, the J call TRBJ2-1; 8 bases agree with TRBD2. V gave up 7 bases and J gave up 7 bases; unmatched junction bases: 4. Germline V gene data show CDR1 as SGDLS and CDR2 as YYNGEE. The CDR3 is made up of 12 amino acids. The CDR3 loop reads CASGGLGNEQFF. The CDR3 DNA follows: TGTGCCAGCGGGGGACTAGGGAATGAGCAGTTCTTC.

The chain is built from TRBV24-1 and TRBJ2-1; no clear D gene. Germline V lookup: CDR1 KGHDR, CDR2 SFDVKD. V lost 3 bases and J 8 bases, leaving 19 bases between the germline ends. This CDR3 contains 16 residues. The CDR3 here is CATSDHSSSVTYEQFF. Here the CDR3 DNA reads TGTGCCACCAGTGATCACAGCTCTTCCGTCACATATGAGCAGTTCTTC.

This clone was detected once. The J gene is TRBJ2-6, the V gene TRBV7-2, with 7 positions matching TRBD1. Trimming at V came to 3 bases and at J to 0 bases, leaving 8 bases not matched to a gene. CDR3 length: 18 amino acids. Germline V gene sequence: CDR1 SGHTA, CDR2 FQGNSA. CDR3 nucleotide sequence: TGTGCCAGCAGCTTTTCCGGGACAGCGTTCTCTGGGGCCAACGTCCTGACTTTC. Its translation: CASSFSGTAFSGANVLTF.

The chain joins TRBV7-8 to TRBJ1-3; no clear D. The CDR3 is 15 amino acids. Trimming removed 1 base from V and 0 bases from J, with 7 bases in between. In germline, CDR1 is SGHVS, CDR2 FQNEAQ. CDR3 sequence reads: CASSLVSDSGNTIYF. The CDR3 DNA sequence: TGTGCCAGCAGCTTAGTTAGCGACTCTGGAAACACCATATATTTT.